The T cell receptor (beta chain) under discussion was sequenced for a study of blood T cell repertoires in COVID-19. Study-wide background: Whether acute or convalescent, the COVID-19 samples came from the United States, Italy and Spain. T cells, B-cell-depleted T cells, or PBMCs provided the cDNA or gDNA that served as material.

The authors' processing: Amplifying reference gene primers gave estimates of nucleated cell counts. Generated by immunoSEQ multiplex PCR, the TCRdb table keeps only in-frame clones and is missing some. That table is the source of V, J and clone size, and D and trimming were worked out from the DNA. Counted here are about 160,000 clones, more than 75% occurring once; the ten biggest clones make up around 15%. The J segment lost 7 bases and the V segment lost 10 bases, leaving 12 bases of the junction unmatched. The germline V gene has CDR1 SGHTA and CDR2 FQGTGA. The CDR3 is 13 amino acids. The rearrangement uses TRBV7-3 and TRBJ2-7; TRBD1 aligns across 8 bases. This clonotype originated in a human donor with acute or convalescent COVID-19. The donor label of this sample is uncertain. Sequences were obtained from peripheral blood. Written as DNA, the CDR3 is TGTGCCACCCAGGACAGGGAATATGAAGAGCAGTACTTC. It codes for CATQDREYEEQYF.